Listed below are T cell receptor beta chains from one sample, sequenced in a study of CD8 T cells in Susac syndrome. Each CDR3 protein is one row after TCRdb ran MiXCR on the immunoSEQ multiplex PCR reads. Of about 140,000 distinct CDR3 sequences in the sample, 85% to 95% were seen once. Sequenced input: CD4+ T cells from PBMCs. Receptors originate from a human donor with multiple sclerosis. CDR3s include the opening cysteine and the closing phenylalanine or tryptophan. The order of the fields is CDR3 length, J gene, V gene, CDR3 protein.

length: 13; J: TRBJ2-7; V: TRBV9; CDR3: CASSTDWGAEQYF
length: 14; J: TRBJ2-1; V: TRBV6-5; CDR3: CASSYSTSEHEQFF
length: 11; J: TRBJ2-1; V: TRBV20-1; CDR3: CSATSYNEQFF
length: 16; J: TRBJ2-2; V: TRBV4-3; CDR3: CASSQESQGQTGELFF
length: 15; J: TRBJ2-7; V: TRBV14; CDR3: CASSLTGKSSYEQYF
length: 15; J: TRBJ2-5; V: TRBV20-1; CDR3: CSARDRQGWGETQYF
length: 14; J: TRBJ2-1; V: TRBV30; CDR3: CAWSAGGPHNEQFF
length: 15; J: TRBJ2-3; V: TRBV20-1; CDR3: CSARVAGQRADTQYF
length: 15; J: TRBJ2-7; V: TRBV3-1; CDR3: CASSPKRDRAYEQYF
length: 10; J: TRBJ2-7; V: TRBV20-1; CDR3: CSAEDRRQYF